The 32 T cell receptor beta chains reported below all come from one sample, sequenced in a study of cytomegalovirus exposure and HLA in healthy donors. The PCR made use of 60 Vbeta and 13 Jbeta primers. Only in-frame clones appear in the TCRdb table, and some are missing; sequencing was by immunoSEQ multiplex PCR. The data show 120,000 to 150,000 clones, 80% to 90% seen once. Sample: PBMCs. These receptors originate from a woman aged 35 to 49 in good health and CMV-seropositive.

This clone is a singleton in its sample. The DNA of the CDR3 is TGTGCCAGTAGTATGGGCAGCGGGAGGTACGAGCAGTACTTC. Translating it yields CASSMGSGRYEQYF. The chain links TRBV19 to TRBJ2-7, with 9 bases aligning to TRBD2. The CDR3 runs 14 residues. CDR1 and CDR2 (germline): LNHDA, SQIVND (reference sequence). V shed 3 bases and J 4 bases; nucleotides not matched to a gene: 4. The full variable domain, in which reference TRBV19 and TRBJ2-7 provide the parts outside the CDR3, is DGGITQSPKYLFRKEGQNVTLSCEQNLNHDAMYWYRQDPGQGLRLIYYSQIVNDFQKGDIAEGYSVSREKKESFPLTVTSAQKNPTAFYLCASSMGSGRYEQYFGPGTRLTVT.

J is TRBJ1-2 and V is TRBV9, with 7 bases lining up with TRBD1. V shed 3 bases and J 0 bases; nucleotides not matched to a gene: 8. The germline CDR1 and CDR2 sequences are SGDLS and YYNGEE. The CDR3 has 16 amino acids. CDR3 residues: CASSASTGDSNYGYTF. Here the CDR3 DNA reads TGTGCCAGCAGCGCCTCCACAGGGGATTCTAACTATGGCTACACCTTC.

The J gene is TRBJ1-5, the V gene TRBV2, with 7 bases that match TRBD1. This CDR3 is 13 amino acids long. Trimming took 9 bases from V and 4 from J; bases not matched to a gene: 6. In germline, CDR1 is SNHLY, CDR2 FYNNEI. CDR3 region: CASNDRENQPQHF. The CDR3 bases are TGTGCCAGTAACGACAGGGAAAATCAGCCCCAGCATTTT. The variable domain in full, completed from reference TRBV2 and TRBJ1-5, reads EPEVTQTPSHQVTQMGQEVILRCVPISNHLYFYWYRQILGQKVEFLVSFYNNEISEKSEIFDDQFSVERPDGSNFTLKIRSTKLEDSAMYFCASNDRENQPQHFGDGTRLSIL.

The rearrangement uses TRBV5-3 and TRBJ2-4, with TRBD1 identical over 8 bases. TRBV5-3 has ORF status, its function being uncertain. V was pared by 7 bases and J by 3 bases, with 3 bases of the junction left unmatched. The CDR3 sequence is 13 residues long. The CDR3 is CAREDRVKNIQYF. CDR3 nucleotides: TGTGCCAGAGAGGACAGGGTCAAAAACATTCAGTACTTC.

CDR3 in amino acids: CAWSPLAGGSYEQYF. The CDR3 DNA sequence: TGTGCCTGGAGTCCACTGGCGGGGGGTTCCTACGAGCAGTACTTC. The gene calls are TRBV30 and TRBJ2-7; 8 bases agree with TRBD2. Germline V gives CDR1 GTSNPN, CDR2 SVGIG (reference sequence). V lost 2 bases to trimming and J lost 1 base; unmatched junction nucleotides: 7. CDR3 length: 15 amino acids. Drawing the rest from reference TRBV30 and TRBJ2-7, the complete variable domain is SQTIHQWPATLVQPVGSPLSLECTVEGTSNPNLYWYRQAAGRGLQLLFYSVGIGQISSEVPQNLSASRPQDRQFILSSKKLLLSDSGFYLCAWSPLAGGSYEQYFGPGTRLTVT.

The rearrangement joins TRBV18 to TRBJ2-7; 8 bases fit TRBD2. Germline CDR1 KGHSH, CDR2 LQKENI. The CDR3 is 18 amino acids. V trimming: 6 bases; J trimming: 1 base; junction bases outside the gene matches: 17. CDR3 sequence reads: CASSYGKRAGAHSYEQYF. The CDR3 DNA sequence: TGTGCCAGCTCGTATGGGAAGAGAGCGGGGGCCCATTCCTACGAGCAGTACTTC.

The chain recombines TRBV30 with TRBJ2-1; possibly TRBD2 for D (6 bases). Trimming stripped 5 bases from V and 8 bases from J, with 16 bases between. CDR1 is GTSNPN, CDR2 SVGIG, per germline (reference sequence). There are 13 residues in the CDR3. Written as DNA, the CDR3 is TGTGCCTGGGAGCTAGGAGGGCAGGATGAGCAGTTCTTC. It translates to CAWELGGQDEQFF.

The J gene is TRBJ2-5, the V gene TRBV7-8, with TRBD2 identical over 11 bases. Per the germline V gene, CDR1 is SGHVS and CDR2 is FQNEAQ. This CDR3 spans 16 amino acids. V was clipped by 5 bases and J by 5 bases; unmatched bases: 10. The CDR3 DNA follows: TGTGCCAGCAGCCCCCACCGACTAGCGGGGAGGGAGACCCAGTACTTC. It translates to CASSPHRLAGRETQYF.

The CDR3 DNA reads as TGTGCCTGGAGTGTTTTCATTTTCTTGGACAGAGAGAACACTGAAGCTTTCTTT. Translating it yields CAWSVFIFLDRENTEAFF. The chain recombines TRBV30 with TRBJ1-1; maybe TRBD1 (6 bases). The germline CDR1 and CDR2 sequences are GTSNPN and SVGIG (reference sequence). V was shortened by 0 bases and J by 1 base, with 21 bases between the two germline ends. The CDR3 length is 18 residues.

The J gene is TRBJ2-1, the V gene TRBV28; 9 bases map to TRBD1. Germline values: CDR1 MDHEN, CDR2 SYDVKM. V gave up 5 bases and J gave up 4 bases; unmatched junction bases: 9. This CDR3 is built from 16 residues. The CDR3 loop is CASSPWDREGYNEQFF. The CDR3 nucleotides read TGTGCCAGCAGTCCCTGGGACAGGGAGGGGTACAATGAGCAGTTCTTC.

J is TRBJ2-7 and V is TRBV18; TRBD2 might be the D (6 bases). The CDR3 is made up of 15 amino acids. Germline V CDR1 and CDR2: KGHSH, LQKENI. Trimming cost V 0 bases and J 3 bases, with 12 bases left between them. The CDR3 spells CASSPPSGRNYEQYF. The DNA of the CDR3 is TGTGCCAGCTCACCACCATCAGGGAGGAACTACGAGCAGTACTTC.

V gene TRBV5-1 combines with J gene TRBJ1-5; 10 bases match TRBD1. V lost 4 bases, J lost 0 bases, and 7 bases stayed unmatched. The CDR3 is 17 residues long. Germline loops: CDR1 SGHRS, CDR2 YFSETQ. The CDR3 DNA reads TGCGCCAGCAGCCTTAGGGACAGGGGTTATAGCAATCAGCCCCAGCATTTT. Its protein product is CASSLRDRGYSNQPQHF.

This clone was detected a few times. V usage is TRBV7-9 and J usage is TRBJ2-7; 9 bases line up with TRBD1. The germline V gene encodes CDR1 SEHNR and CDR2 FQNEAQ (reference sequence). The CDR3 consists of 13 residues. Trimming removed 5 bases from V and 3 bases from J; junction bases left unmatched: 2. DNA of the CDR3: TGTGCCAGCAGCCGGGACAGGGTCTACGAGCAGTACTTC. It specifies CASSRDRVYEQYF.

V and J are TRBV29-1 and TRBJ2-7; 10 positions match TRBD1. Trimming cost V 1 base and J 5 bases; bases outside gene matches: 14. This CDR3 is 17 amino acids long. Germline V gene sequence: CDR1 SQVTM, CDR2 ANQGSEA. The CDR3 DNA reads as TGCAGCGTTGAAGGTCTGGCGGGGGACAGGGGCGGCGACGAGCAGTACTTC. Translation: CSVEGLAGDRGGDEQYF.

A few counts support this clone. The chain joins TRBV28 to TRBJ2-2, with TRBD2 matching over 10 bases. The CDR3 consists of 15 residues. Germline V gene sequence: CDR1 MDHEN, CDR2 SYDVKM. Losses at the gene ends were 6 bases for V and 7 bases for J; bases not matched to a gene: 8. The CDR3 DNA follows: TGTGCCAGCAGCCCCGGGACTAGCGAGGTCGGGGAGCTGTTTTTT. It codes for CASSPGTSEVGELFF.

The V call is TRBV7-3, the J call TRBJ2-3; D perhaps matches TRBD2 (6 bases). The CDR3 extends over 13 amino acids. Per germline, CDR1 SGHTA and CDR2 FQGTGA. The V end was cut by 4 bases, the J end by 4 bases, with 9 bases between. CDR3 sequence: CASSSGTSDTQYF. The DNA for the CDR3 is TGTGCCAGCAGCTCCGGGACTTCAGATACGCAGTATTTT.

This chain links TRBV25-1 with TRBJ2-7; 9 bases fit TRBD2. Trimming removed 2 bases from V and 1 base from J; junction bases left unmatched: 6. The CDR3 loop spans 16 amino acids. Germline assignment: CDR1 MGHDK and CDR2 SYGVNS. CDR3 protein: CASSETRLAGSYEQYF. As DNA, the CDR3 is TGTGCCAGCAGTGAAACCCGGCTAGCGGGGTCCTACGAGCAGTACTTC.

The chain has TRBV29-1 and TRBJ1-2; D gene ambiguous. Trimming left V 4 bases short and J 5 bases short, with 8 bases between. This CDR3 is 11 amino acids long. Per germline, CDR1 SQVTM and CDR2 ANQGSEA. The DNA for the CDR3 is TGCAGCGTTGTGGTCCAGTATGGCTACACCTTC. It specifies CSVVVQYGYTF.

This rearrangement joins TRBV6-1 to TRBJ1-2; D is unresolved. Trimming pared 1 base from V and 4 bases from J, leaving 7 bases between. This CDR3 contains 13 residues. CDR1 is MNHNS and CDR2 is SASEGT in the germline V gene. The CDR3 protein is CASSEGGSYGYTF. CDR3 DNA sequence: TGTGCCAGCAGTGAAGGAGGCAGCTATGGCTACACCTTC.

This clone was found many times. The chain joins TRBV13 to TRBJ1-1; D is unclear. The V gene lost 5 bases and the J gene lost 1 base, with 11 bases spanning the gap. CDR3 length: 14 amino acids. CDR1 is PRHDT and CDR2 is FYEKMQ in the germline V gene (reference sequence). CDR3 DNA sequence: TGTGCCAGCAGCCCCGTGGGGAGGAACACTGAAGCTTTCTTT. It yields the protein CASSPVGRNTEAFF.

This chain joins TRBV7-2 and TRBJ1-2, with D perhaps TRBD1 (6 bases). The CDR3 has 13 residues. Trimming removed 4 bases at V and 3 bases at J, with 9 bases between. The germline V gene encodes CDR1 SGHTA and CDR2 FQGNSA. The CDR3 is CASSSDSYYGYTF. In DNA, the CDR3 is TGTGCCAGCAGCTCGGACAGCTACTATGGCTACACCTTC.

The V and J genes are TRBV30 and TRBJ1-4; tentatively, D is TRBD1 (5 bases). Germline-derived CDR1 and CDR2 are GTSNPN and SVGIG (reference sequence). Trimming stripped 3 bases from V and 8 bases from J, with 13 bases between. The CDR3 has 13 amino acids. CDR3 bases: TGTGCCTGGAGAGGGCAGGGACTCGAAAAACTGTTTTTT. It codes for CAWRGQGLEKLFF.

This clone was recorded a few times. This chain connects TRBV7-2 to TRBJ2-1, with TRBD2 matching 9 bases. CDR3 length equals 14 residues. Germline loops: CDR1 SGHTA, CDR2 FQGNSA. V shed 1 base and J 8 bases; nucleotides not matched to a gene: 3. The DNA for the CDR3 is TGTGCCAGCAGCTTAGAGGCGGGGGGGGATGAGCAGTTCTTC. Translation: CASSLEAGGDEQFF.

This chain joins TRBV7-2 and TRBJ2-3, with 14 bases that match TRBD2. The germline V gene has CDR1 SGHTA and CDR2 FQGNSA. With V trimmed by 0 bases and J by 2 bases, 1 base remained unmatched. This CDR3 is built from 17 residues. The CDR3 bases are TGTGCCAGCAGCTTAGCGGGACTAGCGGGGGCCACAGATACGCAGTATTTT. Protein: CASSLAGLAGATDTQYF.

This chain links TRBV18 with TRBJ2-1; D possibly corresponds to TRBD1 (6 bases). Trimming took 3 bases from V and 2 from J, leaving 11 bases between them. The CDR3 runs to 15 residues. Germline V gives CDR1 KGHSH, CDR2 LQKENI. CDR3 sequence: CASSPGDKTYNEQFF. The CDR3 DNA reads as TGTGCCAGCTCACCTGGGGACAAAACCTACAATGAGCAGTTCTTC. Full variable domain (remainder filled in from reference TRBV18 and TRBJ2-1): NAGVMQNPRHLVRRRGQEARLRCSPMKGHSHVYWYRQLPEEGLKFMVYLQKENIIDESGMPKERFSAEFPKEGPSILRIQQVVRGDSAAYFCASSPGDKTYNEQFFGPGTRLTVL.

The rearrangement joins TRBV5-6 to TRBJ2-2; TRBD2 agrees at 12 bases. Unmatched junction bases numbered 9, after V lost 3 bases and J lost 3 bases. The germline V gene encodes CDR1 SGHDT and CDR2 YYEEEE. This CDR3 is built from 18 residues. The DNA of the CDR3 is TGTGCCAGCAGCTCTTCGACTAGCGGGAGTACTTACACCGGGGAGCTGTTTTTT. Protein: CASSSSTSGSTYTGELFF.

The genes are TRBV5-1 and TRBJ2-5; no reliable D call. The end of the DNA is better explained by TRBJ2-7, so the J call may be wrong. The CDR3 consists of 14 residues. Germline values: CDR1 SGHRS, CDR2 YFSETQ. The CDR3 reads CASGGPGRTYEQYF. CDR3 coding DNA: TGCGCCAGCGGTGGGCCCGGTCGCACCTACGAGCAGTACTTC.

The gene calls are TRBV29-1 and TRBJ1-1, with D perhaps TRBD1 (5 bases). The germline V and J ends were trimmed by 6 bases and 1 base, with 12 bases remaining between them. The length of the CDR3 is 13 residues. From germline, CDR1 is SQVTM and CDR2 ANQGSEA. CDR3 sequence: CSVTYGGNTEAFF. The DNA for the CDR3 is TGCAGCGTCACCTACGGGGGGAACACTGAAGCTTTCTTT.

A single count supports this clone. The rearrangement links TRBV11-1 to TRBJ2-1; TRBD1 aligns across 8 bases. V shed 4 bases and J 3 bases; nucleotides not matched to a gene: 5. There are 15 residues in the CDR3. In germline, CDR1 is SGHAT, CDR2 FQDESV (reference sequence). CDR3 residues: CASSYGQGNYNEQFF. CDR3 nucleotide sequence: TGTGCCAGCAGCTATGGACAGGGTAACTACAATGAGCAGTTCTTC.

The V call is TRBV27, the J call TRBJ2-7, with TRBD1 matching over 7 bases. The CDR3 consists of 17 residues. V shed 4 bases and J 2 bases; nucleotides not matched to a gene: 14. The V gene's germline CDR1 is MNHEY and CDR2 SMNVEV (reference sequence). The CDR3 reads CASSSYPGGTDTYEQYF. The DNA for the CDR3 is TGTGCCAGCAGTTCATATCCCGGTGGGACAGATACCTACGAGCAGTACTTC.

The chain combines TRBV5-8 with TRBJ2-5, with 9 bases aligning to TRBD1. Germline V gene sequence: CDR1 SGHTS, CDR2 YDEGEE. V was pared by 4 bases and J by 6 bases, with 4 bases of the junction left unmatched. The CDR3 is made up of 13 amino acids. This CDR3 is CASSTGTGKTQYF. DNA for the CDR3: TGTGCCAGCAGCACCGGGACAGGGAAGACCCAGTACTTC.

V usage is TRBV18 and J usage is TRBJ2-1; D unresolved. The CDR3 totals 14 residues. Trimming took 3 bases from V and 9 from J, leaving 15 bases between them. Germline values: CDR1 KGHSH, CDR2 LQKENI. Written as DNA, the CDR3 is TGTGCCAGCTCACCCCCGCCGAGTGAGAGTGAGCAGTTCTTC. Its translation: CASSPPPSESEQFF.